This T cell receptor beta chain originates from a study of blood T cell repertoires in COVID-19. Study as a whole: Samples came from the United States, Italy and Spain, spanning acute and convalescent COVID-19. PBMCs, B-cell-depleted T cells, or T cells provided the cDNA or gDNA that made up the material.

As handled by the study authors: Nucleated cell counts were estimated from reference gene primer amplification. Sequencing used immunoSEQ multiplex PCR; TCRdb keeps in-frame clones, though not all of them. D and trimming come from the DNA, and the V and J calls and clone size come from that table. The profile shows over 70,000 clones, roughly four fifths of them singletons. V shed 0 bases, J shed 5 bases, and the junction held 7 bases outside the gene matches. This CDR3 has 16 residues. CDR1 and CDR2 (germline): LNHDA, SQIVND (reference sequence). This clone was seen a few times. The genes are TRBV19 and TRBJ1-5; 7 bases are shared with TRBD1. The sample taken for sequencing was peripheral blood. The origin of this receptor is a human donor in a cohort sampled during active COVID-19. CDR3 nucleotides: TGTGCCAGTAGTATAGATCGCGAGGGGGCCCATCAGCCCCAGCATTTT. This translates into CASSIDREGAHQPQHF. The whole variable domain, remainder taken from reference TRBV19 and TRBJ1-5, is DGGITQSPKYLFRKEGQNVTLSCEQNLNHDAMYWYRQDPGQGLRLIYYSQIVNDFQKGDIAEGYSVSREKKESFPLTVTSAQKNPTAFYLCASSIDREGAHQPQHFGDGTRLSIL.